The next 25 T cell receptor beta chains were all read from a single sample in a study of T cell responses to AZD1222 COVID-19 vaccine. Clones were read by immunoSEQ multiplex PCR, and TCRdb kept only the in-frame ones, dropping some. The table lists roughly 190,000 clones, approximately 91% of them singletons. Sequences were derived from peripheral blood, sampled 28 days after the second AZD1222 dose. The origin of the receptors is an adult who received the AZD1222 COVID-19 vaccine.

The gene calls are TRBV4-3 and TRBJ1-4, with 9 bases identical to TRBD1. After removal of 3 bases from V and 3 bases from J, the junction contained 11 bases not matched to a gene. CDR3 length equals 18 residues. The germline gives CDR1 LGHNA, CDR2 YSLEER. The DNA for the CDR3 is TGCGCCAGCAGCCACCACCCAAGGACAGGGGAGGCTAATGAAAAACTGTTTTTT. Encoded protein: CASSHHPRTGEANEKLFF.

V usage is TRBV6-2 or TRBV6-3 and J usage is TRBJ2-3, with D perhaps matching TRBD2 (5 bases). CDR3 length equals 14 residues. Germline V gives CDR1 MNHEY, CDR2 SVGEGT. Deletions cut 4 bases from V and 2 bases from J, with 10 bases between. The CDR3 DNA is TGTGCCAGCAGTTCCAGGACTCCCACAGATACGCAGTATTTT. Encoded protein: CASSSRTPTDTQYF.

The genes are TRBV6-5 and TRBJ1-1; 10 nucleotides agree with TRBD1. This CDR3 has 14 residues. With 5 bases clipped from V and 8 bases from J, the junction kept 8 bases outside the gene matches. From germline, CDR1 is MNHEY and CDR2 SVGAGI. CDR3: CASSTGTGVREAFF. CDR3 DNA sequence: TGTGCCAGCAGTACCGGGACAGGGGTTCGGGAAGCTTTCTTT.

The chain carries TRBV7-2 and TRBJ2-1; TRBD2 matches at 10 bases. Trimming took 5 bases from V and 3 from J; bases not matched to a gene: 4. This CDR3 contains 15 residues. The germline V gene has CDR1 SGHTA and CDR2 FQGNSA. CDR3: CASSQSGGDYNEQFF. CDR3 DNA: TGTGCCAGCAGCCAGAGCGGGGGGGACTACAATGAGCAGTTCTTC.

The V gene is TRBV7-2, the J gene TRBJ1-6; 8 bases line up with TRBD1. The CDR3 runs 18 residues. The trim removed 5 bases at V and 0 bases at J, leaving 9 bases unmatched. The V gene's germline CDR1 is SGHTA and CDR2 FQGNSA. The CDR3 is CASSPRTGFSSYNSPLHF. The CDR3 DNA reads TGTGCCAGCAGCCCGAGGACAGGGTTCAGCTCCTATAATTCACCCCTCCACTTT.

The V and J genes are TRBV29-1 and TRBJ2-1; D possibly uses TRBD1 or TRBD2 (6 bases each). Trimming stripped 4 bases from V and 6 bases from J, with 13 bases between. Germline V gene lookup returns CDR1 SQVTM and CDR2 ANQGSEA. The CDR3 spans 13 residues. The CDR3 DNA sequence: TGCAGCGTTGCGGGTGGAGGGGGCAATGAGCAGTTCTTC. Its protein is CSVAGGGGNEQFF.

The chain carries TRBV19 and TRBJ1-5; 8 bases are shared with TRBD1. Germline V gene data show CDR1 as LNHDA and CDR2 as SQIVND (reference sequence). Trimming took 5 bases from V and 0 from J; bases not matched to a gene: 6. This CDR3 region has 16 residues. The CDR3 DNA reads TGTGCCAGTAGTTTCGGGACAGGAATTAGCAATCAGCCCCAGCATTTT. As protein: CASSFGTGISNQPQHF. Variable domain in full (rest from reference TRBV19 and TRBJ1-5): DGGITQSPKYLFRKEGQNVTLSCEQNLNHDAMYWYRQDPGQGLRLIYYSQIVNDFQKGDIAEGYSVSREKKESFPLTVTSAQKNPTAFYLCASSFGTGISNQPQHFGDGTRLSIL.

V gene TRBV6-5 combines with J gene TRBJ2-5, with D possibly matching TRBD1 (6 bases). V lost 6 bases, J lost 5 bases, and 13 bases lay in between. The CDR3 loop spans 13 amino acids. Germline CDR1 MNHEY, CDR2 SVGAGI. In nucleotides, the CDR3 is TGTGCCAGCAGCGAGGGGGTTGCGGAGACCCAGTACTTC. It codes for CASSEGVAETQYF.

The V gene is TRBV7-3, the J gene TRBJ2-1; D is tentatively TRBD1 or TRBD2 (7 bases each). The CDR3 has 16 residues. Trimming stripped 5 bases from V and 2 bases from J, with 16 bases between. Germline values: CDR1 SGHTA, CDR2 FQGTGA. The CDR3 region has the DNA TGTGCCAGCAGCCCAGGGGGGCGGGAGCCCTACAATGAGCAGTTCTTC. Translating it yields CASSPGGREPYNEQFF. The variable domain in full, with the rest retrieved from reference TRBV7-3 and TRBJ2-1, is GAGVSQTPSNKVTEKGKYVELRCDPISGHTALYWYRQSLGQGPEFLIYFQGTGAADDSGLPNDRFFAVRPEGSVSTLKIQRTERGDSAVYLCASSPGGREPYNEQFFGPGTRLTVL.

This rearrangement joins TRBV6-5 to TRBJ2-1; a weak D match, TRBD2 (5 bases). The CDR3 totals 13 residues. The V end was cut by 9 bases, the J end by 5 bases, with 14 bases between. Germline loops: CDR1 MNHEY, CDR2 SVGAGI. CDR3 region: CASQFGENNEQFF. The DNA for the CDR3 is TGTGCCAGTCAGTTTGGGGAGAACAATGAGCAGTTCTTC.

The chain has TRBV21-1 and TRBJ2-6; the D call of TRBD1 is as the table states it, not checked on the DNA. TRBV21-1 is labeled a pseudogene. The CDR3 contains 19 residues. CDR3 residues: CASRSRAGQGRSGANVLTF. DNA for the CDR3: TGTGCCAGCAGATCCAGGGCGGGACAGGGGAGGTCTGGGGCCAACGTCCTGACTTTC.

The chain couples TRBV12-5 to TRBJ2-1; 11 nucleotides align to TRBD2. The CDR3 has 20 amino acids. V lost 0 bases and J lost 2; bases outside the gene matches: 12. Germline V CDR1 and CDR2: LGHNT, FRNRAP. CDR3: CASGLVLRLAGTPTYNEQFF. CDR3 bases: TGTGCTAGTGGTTTGGTACTGCGACTAGCGGGGACTCCGACCTACAATGAGCAGTTCTTC.

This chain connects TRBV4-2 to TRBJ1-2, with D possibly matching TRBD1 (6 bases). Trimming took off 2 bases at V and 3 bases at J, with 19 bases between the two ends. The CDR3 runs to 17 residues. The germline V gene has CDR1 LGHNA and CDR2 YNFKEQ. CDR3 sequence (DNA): TGTGCCAGCAGCCAACACTACATTGTGGGGGCGGACTATGGCTACACCTTC. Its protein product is CASSQHYIVGADYGYTF.

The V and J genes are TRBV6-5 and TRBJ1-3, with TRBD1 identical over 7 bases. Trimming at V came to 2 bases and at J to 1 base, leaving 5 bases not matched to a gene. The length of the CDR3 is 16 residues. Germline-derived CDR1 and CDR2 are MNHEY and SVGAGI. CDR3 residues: CASSYNPGGSGNTIYF. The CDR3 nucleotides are TGTGCCAGCAGTTACAATCCAGGGGGATCTGGAAACACCATATATTTT.

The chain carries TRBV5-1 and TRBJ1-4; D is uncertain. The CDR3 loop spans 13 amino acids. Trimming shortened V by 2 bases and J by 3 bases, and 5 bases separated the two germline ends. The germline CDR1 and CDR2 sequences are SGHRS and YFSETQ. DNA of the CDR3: TGCGCCAGCAGCTTCTCAGCTAATGAAAAACTGTTTTTT. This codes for CASSFSANEKLFF.

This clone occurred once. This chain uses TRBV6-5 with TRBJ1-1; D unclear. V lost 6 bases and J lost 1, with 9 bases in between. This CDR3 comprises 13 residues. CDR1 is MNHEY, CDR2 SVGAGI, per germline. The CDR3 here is CASRRRGNTEAFF. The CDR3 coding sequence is TGTGCCAGCAGACGACGGGGGAACACTGAAGCTTTCTTT.

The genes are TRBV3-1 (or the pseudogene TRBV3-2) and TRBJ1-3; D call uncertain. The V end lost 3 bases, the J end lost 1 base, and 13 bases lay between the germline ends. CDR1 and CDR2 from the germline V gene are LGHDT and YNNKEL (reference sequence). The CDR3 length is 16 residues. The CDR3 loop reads CASSQAGPLSGNTIYF. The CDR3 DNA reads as TGTGCCAGCAGCCAGGCAGGCCCCCTGTCTGGAAACACCATATATTTT.

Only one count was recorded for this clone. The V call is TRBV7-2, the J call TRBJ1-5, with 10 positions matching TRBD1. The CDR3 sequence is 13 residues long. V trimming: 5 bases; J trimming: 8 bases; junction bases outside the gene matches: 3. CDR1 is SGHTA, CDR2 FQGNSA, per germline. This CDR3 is CASSRDRGEPQHF. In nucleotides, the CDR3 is TGTGCCAGCAGCAGGGACAGGGGTGAGCCCCAGCATTTT.

CDR3 nucleotides: TGCGCCAGCAGCTTGAACGCGGACAGGGGGCACTACGAGCAGTACTTC. Translating gives CASSLNADRGHYEQYF. This rearrangement joins TRBV5-1 to TRBJ2-7; 11 bases map to TRBD1. The CDR3 loop spans 16 amino acids. Germline loops: CDR1 SGHRS, CDR2 YFSETQ. Trimming cost V 1 base and J 3 bases; bases outside gene matches: 6.

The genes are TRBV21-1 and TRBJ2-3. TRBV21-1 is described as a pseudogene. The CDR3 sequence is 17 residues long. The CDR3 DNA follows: TGTGCCAGCAGTAGCGTAAAGGGGGGCCCTACCACAGATACGCAGTATTTT. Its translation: CASSSVKGGPTTDTQYF.

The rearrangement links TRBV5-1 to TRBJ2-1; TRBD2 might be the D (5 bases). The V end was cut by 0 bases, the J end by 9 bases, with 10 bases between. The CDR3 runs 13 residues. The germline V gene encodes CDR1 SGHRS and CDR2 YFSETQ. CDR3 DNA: TGCGCCAGCAGCTTGGATTCGGGGTTTGAGCAGTTCTTC. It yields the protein CASSLDSGFEQFF.

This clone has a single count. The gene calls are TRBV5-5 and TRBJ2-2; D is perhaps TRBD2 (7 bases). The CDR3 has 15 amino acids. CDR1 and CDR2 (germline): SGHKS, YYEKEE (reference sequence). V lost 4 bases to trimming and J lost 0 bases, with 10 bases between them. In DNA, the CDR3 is TGTGCCAGCAGCAGGGGGGGTTCGAACACCGGGGAGCTGTTTTTT. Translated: CASSRGGSNTGELFF.

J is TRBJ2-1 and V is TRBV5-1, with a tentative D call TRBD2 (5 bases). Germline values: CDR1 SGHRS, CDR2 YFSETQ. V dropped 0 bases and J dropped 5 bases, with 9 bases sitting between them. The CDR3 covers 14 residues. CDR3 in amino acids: CASSLAGSNNEQFF. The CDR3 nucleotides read TGCGCCAGCAGCTTGGCGGGGAGTAACAATGAGCAGTTCTTC.

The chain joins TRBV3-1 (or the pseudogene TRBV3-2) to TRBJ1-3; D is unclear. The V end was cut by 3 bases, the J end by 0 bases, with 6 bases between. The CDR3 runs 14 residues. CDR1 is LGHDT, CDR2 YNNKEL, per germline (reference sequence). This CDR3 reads CASSHEHSGNTIYF. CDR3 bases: TGTGCCAGCAGCCACGAACACTCTGGAAACACCATATATTTT.

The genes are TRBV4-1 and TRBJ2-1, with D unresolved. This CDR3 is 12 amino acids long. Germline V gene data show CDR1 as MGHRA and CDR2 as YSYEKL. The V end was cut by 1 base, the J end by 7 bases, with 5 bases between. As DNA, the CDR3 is TGCGCCAGCAGCCAAGTCGGTAATGAGCAGTTCTTC. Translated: CASSQVGNEQFF.